This TCR beta chain originates from a study of blood T cell repertoires in COVID-19. Study at large: The study drew acute and convalescent COVID-19 samples from the United States, Italy and Spain. From T cells, B-cell-depleted T cells, or PBMCs came the material, which was cDNA or gDNA.

Per the study methods: Reference gene primer amplification gave estimated nucleated cell counts. Here immunoSEQ multiplex PCR was the method, and the copy in TCRdb shows in-frame clones only, minus some. The D gene and trimming were derived from the DNA, and the V and J assignments and clone size from that table. In the table there are about 40,000 clones, 88% of which are singletons. V was trimmed by 2 bases and J by 6 bases, leaving 17 bases between them. CDR3 length: 16 amino acids. Germline V gene data show CDR1 as MNHEY and CDR2 as SMNVEV (reference sequence). The sequence was collected from a woman in her 70s with acute or convalescent COVID-19. Sequenced: peripheral blood. This chain links TRBV27 with TRBJ2-1, with D possibly matching TRBD1 (5 bases). The CDR3 DNA is TGTGCCAGCAGTTTAAGGGGTCTCAGAAAGGGCAATGAGCAGTTCTTC. Its translation: CASSLRGLRKGNEQFF.